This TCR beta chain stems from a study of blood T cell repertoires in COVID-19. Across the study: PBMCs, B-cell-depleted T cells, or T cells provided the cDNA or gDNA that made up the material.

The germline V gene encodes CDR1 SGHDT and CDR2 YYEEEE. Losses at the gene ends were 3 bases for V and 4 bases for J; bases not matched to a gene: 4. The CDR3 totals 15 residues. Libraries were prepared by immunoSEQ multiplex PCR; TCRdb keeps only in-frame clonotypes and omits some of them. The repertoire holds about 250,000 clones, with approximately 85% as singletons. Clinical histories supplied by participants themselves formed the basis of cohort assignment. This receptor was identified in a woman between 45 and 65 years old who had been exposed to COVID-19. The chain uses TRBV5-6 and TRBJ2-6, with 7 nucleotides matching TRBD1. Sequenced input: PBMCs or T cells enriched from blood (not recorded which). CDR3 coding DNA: TGTGCCAGCAGCTCAGGGGGTTCCGGGGCCAACGTCCTGACTTTC. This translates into CASSSGGSGANVLTF. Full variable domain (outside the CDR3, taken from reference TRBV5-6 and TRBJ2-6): DAGVTQSPTHLIKTRGQQVTLRCSPKSGHDTVSWYQQALGQGPQFIFQYYEEEERQRGNFPDRFSGHQFPNYSSELNVNALLLGDSALYLCASSSGGSGANVLTFGAGSRLTVL.